This T cell receptor beta chain comes out of a study of blood T cell repertoires in COVID-19. About the study: PBMCs, B-cell-depleted T cells, or T cells provided the cDNA or gDNA that made up the material.

Per the germline V gene, CDR1 is SGHDT and CDR2 is YYEEEE. The CDR3 is 15 residues long. Unmatched junction bases numbered 6, after V lost 2 bases and J lost 2 bases. Followed over time, Seattle patients had been enrolled while infection was active. The data were produced by immunoSEQ multiplex PCR, yet TCRdb's version contains in-frame clones alone and is incomplete. The sample records some 400,000 clones, more than 75% being singletons. The J gene is TRBJ2-7, the V gene TRBV5-6; 8 bases are a match to TRBD2. This clonotype originated in a woman aged 25 to 39 with COVID-19, enrolled during active disease. Sequencing was carried out using peripheral blood. CDR3 amino acids: CASSLTSGGPYEQYF. In DNA, the CDR3 is TGTGCCAGCAGCTTAACTAGCGGAGGCCCCTACGAGCAGTACTTC.